This TCR beta chain was documented in a study of shared clonotypes between healthy human individuals. Study summary: Per-donor plates numbered three CD4 naive, three CD4 memory, two CD8 naive and one CD8 memory. Regarding the study as a whole: In general, naive subsets displayed greater estimated richness than memory subsets did. Naive CD4 clonotype sharing across four donors was 4% to 5.5%.

About this clone: Its antigen is not identified.

Germline V gives CDR1 KGHSH, CDR2 LQKENI. The V end lost 5 bases, the J end lost 3 bases, and 11 bases lay between the germline ends. CDR3 length: 13 residues. The method was immunoSEQ multiplex PCR; TCRdb's version includes in-frame clones alone and lacks a portion of them. The table has 2.5 million or so clones, around 94% seen once. The TCR comes from a man between 18 and 35 years old in good health. V usage is TRBV18 and J usage is TRBJ2-7, with D perhaps TRBD1 (6 bases). Sequencing was performed on naive CD4+ T cells sorted from blood. Regarding subset: CD45RA+ positively selected. CDR3 region: CASSSEQGYEQYF. The CDR3 coding sequence is TGTGCCAGCTCATCTGAACAGGGCTACGAGCAGTACTTC.